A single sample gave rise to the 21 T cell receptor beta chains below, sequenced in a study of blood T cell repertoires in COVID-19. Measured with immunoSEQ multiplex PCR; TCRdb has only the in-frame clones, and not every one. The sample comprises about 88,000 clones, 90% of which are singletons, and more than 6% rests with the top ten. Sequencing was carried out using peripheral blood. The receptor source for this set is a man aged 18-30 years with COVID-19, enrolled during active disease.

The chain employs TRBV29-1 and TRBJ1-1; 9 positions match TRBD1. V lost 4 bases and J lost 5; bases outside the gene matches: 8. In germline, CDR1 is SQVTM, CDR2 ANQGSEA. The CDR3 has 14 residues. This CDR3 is CSVVTGGGWTEAFF. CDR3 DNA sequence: TGCAGCGTTGTTACAGGGGGCGGGTGGACTGAAGCTTTCTTT. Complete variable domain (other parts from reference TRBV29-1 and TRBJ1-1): SAVISQKPSRDICQRGTSLTIQCQVDSQVTMMFWYRQQPGQSLTLIATANQGSEATYESGFVIDKFPISRPNLTFSTLTVSNMSPEDSSIYLCSVVTGGGWTEAFFGQGTRLTVV.

DNA of the CDR3: TGTGCCAGTAGTCCCCGTAGGGGGCGTCAGGGAGAGCAGTACTTC. This encodes CASSPRRGRQGEQYF. The chain links TRBV19 to TRBJ2-7; 7 nucleotides match TRBD1. From germline, CDR1 is LNHDA and CDR2 SQIVND (reference sequence). The CDR3 covers 15 residues. The ends lost 5 bases at V and 7 bases at J; junction bases unmatched: 14.

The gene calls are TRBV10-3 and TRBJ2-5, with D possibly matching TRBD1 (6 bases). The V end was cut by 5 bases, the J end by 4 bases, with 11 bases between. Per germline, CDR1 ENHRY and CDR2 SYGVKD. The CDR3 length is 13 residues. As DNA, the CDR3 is TGTGCCATCAGTTTAGACAGGAGAGAGACCCAGTACTTC. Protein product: CAISLDRRETQYF.

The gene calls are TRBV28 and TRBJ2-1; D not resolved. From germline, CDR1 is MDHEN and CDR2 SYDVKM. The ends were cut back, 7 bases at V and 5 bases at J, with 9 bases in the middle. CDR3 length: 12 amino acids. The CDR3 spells CASTSRDNEQFF. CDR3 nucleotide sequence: TGTGCCAGCACCTCTCGGGACAATGAGCAGTTCTTC.

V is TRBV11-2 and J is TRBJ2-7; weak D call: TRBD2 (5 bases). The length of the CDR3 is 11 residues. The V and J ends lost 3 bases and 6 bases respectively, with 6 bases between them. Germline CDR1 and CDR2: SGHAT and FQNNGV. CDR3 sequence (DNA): TGTGCCAGCAGCTTCGCGGGCGAGCAGTACTTC. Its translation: CASSFAGEQYF.

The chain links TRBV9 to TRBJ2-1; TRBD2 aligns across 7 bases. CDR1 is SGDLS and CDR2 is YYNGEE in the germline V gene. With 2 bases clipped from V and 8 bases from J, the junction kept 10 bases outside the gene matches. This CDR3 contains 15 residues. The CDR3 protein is CASSVEGGRGDEQFF. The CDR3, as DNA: TGTGCCAGCAGCGTCGAAGGCGGGAGAGGGGATGAGCAGTTCTTC.

The CDR3 nucleotides read TGCAGCGTTGCGGGACTAGAATTCACAGATACGCAGTATTTT. It codes for CSVAGLEFTDTQYF. V usage is TRBV29-1 and J usage is TRBJ2-3; 8 nucleotides line up with TRBD2. Germline V gives CDR1 SQVTM, CDR2 ANQGSEA. Trimming cost V 4 bases and J 2 bases; bases outside gene matches: 5. CDR3 length: 14 residues.

CDR3 sequence: CASSSLTDYGYTF. The CDR3 nucleotides are TGTGCCAGCAGCTCCCTTACTGACTATGGCTACACCTTC. The V and J genes are TRBV7-2 and TRBJ1-2; D gene ambiguous. CDR3 length equals 13 residues. V was cut by 4 bases and J by 3 bases, with 9 bases left in between. CDR1 and CDR2 (germline): SGHTA, FQGNSA. Based on the CDR3 plus reference TRBV7-2 and TRBJ1-2, the full variable domain is GAGVSQSPSNKVTEKGKDVELRCDPISGHTALYWYRQSLGQGLEFLIYFQGNSAPDKSGLPSDRFSAERTGGSVSTLTIQRTQQEDSAVYLCASSSLTDYGYTFGSGTRLTVV.

The chain's CDR3 is CASSLVADRRYGYTF. As DNA, the CDR3 is TGTGCCAGCAGCTTAGTAGCGGACAGGCGGTACGGCTACACCTTC. The chain joins TRBV11-2 to TRBJ1-2, with 7 nucleotides matching TRBD1. This CDR3 comprises 15 residues. The J segment lost 8 bases and the V segment lost 1 base, leaving 10 bases of the junction unmatched. The germline CDR1 and CDR2 sequences are SGHAT and FQNNGV.

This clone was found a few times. The CDR3 coding sequence is TGTGCCAGCAGCCCAAAAACGGGTCAGGGAGGCTACACCTTC. Residues: CASSPKTGQGGYTF. The rearrangement joins TRBV7-2 to TRBJ1-2, with a tentative D call TRBD1 (5 bases). The V end was cut by 5 bases, the J end by 8 bases, with 18 bases between. The CDR3 consists of 14 residues. Looked up from germline, CDR1 is SGHTA and CDR2 is FQGNSA.

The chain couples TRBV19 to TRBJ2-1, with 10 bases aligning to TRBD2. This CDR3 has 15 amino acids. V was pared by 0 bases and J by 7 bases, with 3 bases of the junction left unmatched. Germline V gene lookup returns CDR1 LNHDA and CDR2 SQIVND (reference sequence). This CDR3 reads CASSIELAGWNEQFF. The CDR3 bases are TGTGCCAGTAGTATAGAACTAGCGGGATGGAATGAGCAGTTCTTC.

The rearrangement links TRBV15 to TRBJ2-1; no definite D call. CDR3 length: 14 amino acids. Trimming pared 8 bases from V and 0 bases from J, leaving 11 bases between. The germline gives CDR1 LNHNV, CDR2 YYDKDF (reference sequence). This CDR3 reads CATERSPSYNEQFF. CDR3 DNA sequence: TGTGCCACCGAAAGGAGCCCCTCCTACAATGAGCAGTTCTTC.

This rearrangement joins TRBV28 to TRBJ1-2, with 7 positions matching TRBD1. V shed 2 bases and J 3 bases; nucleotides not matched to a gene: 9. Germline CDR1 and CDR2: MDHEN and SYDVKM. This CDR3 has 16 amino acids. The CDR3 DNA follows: TGTGCCAGCAGTTTAAATTCCTACACAGGGGACTATGGCTACACCTTC. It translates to CASSLNSYTGDYGYTF.

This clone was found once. The CDR3 DNA is TGTGCCAGCAGTTTATCTGGCGGGAGGGGAAGATACGAGCAGTACTTC. It translates to CASSLSGGRGRYEQYF. This sequence joins TRBV28 and TRBJ2-7; 9 nucleotides match TRBD2. J lost 4 bases, V lost 1 base, and 8 bases had no gene match. Germline V gene sequence: CDR1 MDHEN, CDR2 SYDVKM. The CDR3 contains 16 residues.

CDR3 residues: CATSDLLAGLTYEQYF. The CDR3 coding sequence is TGTGCCACCAGTGATTTACTAGCGGGCCTAACCTACGAGCAGTACTTC. This chain joins TRBV24-1 and TRBJ2-7; 9 positions agree with TRBD2. Germline CDR1 is KGHDR and CDR2 is SFDVKD. The CDR3 has 16 residues. V was pared by 1 base and J by 2 bases, with 5 bases of the junction left unmatched.

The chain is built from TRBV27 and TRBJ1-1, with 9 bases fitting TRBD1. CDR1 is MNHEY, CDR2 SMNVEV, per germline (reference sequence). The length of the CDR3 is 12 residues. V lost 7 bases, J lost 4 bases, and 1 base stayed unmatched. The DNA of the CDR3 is TGTGCCAGCATGACAGGGGGCACTGAAGCTTTCTTT. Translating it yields CASMTGGTEAFF.

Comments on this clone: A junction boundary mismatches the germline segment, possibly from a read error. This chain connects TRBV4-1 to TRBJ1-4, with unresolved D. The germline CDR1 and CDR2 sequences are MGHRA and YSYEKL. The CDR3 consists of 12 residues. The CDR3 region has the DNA TGCGCCAGCAGGGAGGGTAATGAAAAACTGCTTTTT. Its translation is CASREGNEKLLF.

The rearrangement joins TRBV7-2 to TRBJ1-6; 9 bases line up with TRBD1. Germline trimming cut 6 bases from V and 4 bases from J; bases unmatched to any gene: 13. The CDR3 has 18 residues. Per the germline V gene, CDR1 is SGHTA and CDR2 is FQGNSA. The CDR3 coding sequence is TGTGCCAGCAGGTTACAGGGGGCCTCTCCCACTTATAATTCACCCCTCCACTTT. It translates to CASRLQGASPTYNSPLHF.

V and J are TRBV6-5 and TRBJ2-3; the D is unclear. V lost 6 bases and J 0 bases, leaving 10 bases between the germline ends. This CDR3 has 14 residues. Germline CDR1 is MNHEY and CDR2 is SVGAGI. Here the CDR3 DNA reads TGTGCCAGCAGACAGACACCTAGCACAGATACGCAGTATTTT. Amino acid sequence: CASRQTPSTDTQYF.

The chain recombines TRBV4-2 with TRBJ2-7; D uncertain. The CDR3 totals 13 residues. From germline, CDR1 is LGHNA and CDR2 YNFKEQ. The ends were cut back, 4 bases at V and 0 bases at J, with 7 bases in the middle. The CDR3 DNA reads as TGTGCCAGCAGCCCCCTAAGCTCCTACGAGCAGTACTTC. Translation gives CASSPLSSYEQYF.

CDR3 amino acids: CASSTGTSGKYEQYF. CDR3 DNA sequence: TGTGCCAGCAGCACAGGGACTAGCGGAAAGTACGAGCAGTACTTC. The rearrangement uses TRBV11-1 and TRBJ2-7; TRBD2 agrees at 11 bases. CDR1 is SGHAT, CDR2 FQDESV, per germline (reference sequence). After removal of 5 bases from V and 4 bases from J, the junction contained 7 bases not matched to a gene. The CDR3 has 15 amino acids.